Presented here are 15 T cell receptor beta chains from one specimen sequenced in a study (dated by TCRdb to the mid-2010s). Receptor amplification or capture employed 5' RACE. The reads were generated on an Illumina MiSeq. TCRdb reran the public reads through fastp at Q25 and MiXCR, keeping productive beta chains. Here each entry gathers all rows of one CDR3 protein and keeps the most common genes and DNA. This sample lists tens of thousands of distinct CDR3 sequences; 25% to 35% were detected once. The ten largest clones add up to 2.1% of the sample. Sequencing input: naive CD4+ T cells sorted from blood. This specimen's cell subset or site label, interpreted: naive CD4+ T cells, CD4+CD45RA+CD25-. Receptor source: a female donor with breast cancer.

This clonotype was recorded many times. The CDR3 nucleotides read TGCAGCGTTATGAGGGATCACGAGCAGTACTTC. Residues: CSVMRDHEQYF. The chain links TRBV29-1 to TRBJ2-7; D may be TRBD2 (5 bases). The V end lost 5 bases, the J end lost 5 bases, and 10 bases lay between the germline ends. Per the germline V gene, CDR1 is SQVTM and CDR2 is ANQGSEA. CDR3 length: 11 amino acids.

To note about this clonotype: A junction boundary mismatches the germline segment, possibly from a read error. CDR3 amino acids: CTSSLGQGPDTQYF. CDR3 bases: TGCACCAGCAGCCTGGGACAGGGCCCAGATACGCAGTATTTT. The J gene is TRBJ2-3, the V gene TRBV5-1; 9 bases are a match to TRBD1. The CDR3 consists of 14 residues. CDR1 SGHRS and CDR2 YFSETQ come from the germline V gene.

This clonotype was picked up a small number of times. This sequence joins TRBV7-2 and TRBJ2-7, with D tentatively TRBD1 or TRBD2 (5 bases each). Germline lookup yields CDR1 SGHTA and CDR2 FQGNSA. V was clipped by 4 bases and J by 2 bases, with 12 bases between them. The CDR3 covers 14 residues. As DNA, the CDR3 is TGTGCCAGCAGCTCCCGAACGGGGCCCTACGAGCAGTACTTC. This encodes CASSSRTGPYEQYF.

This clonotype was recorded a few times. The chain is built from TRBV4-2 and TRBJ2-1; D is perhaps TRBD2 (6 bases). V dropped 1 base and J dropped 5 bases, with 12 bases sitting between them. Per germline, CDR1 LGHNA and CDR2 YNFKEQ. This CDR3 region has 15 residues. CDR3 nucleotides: TGTGCCAGCAGCCAAGCACTAGCTGCTAACAATGAGCAGTTCTTC. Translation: CASSQALAANNEQFF.

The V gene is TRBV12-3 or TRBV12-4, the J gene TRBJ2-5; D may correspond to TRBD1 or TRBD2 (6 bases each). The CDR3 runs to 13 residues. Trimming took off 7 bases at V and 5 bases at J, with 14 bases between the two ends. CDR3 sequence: CASTFRGEETQYF. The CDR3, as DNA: TGTGCCAGCACCTTTAGGGGGGAGGAGACCCAGTACTTC.

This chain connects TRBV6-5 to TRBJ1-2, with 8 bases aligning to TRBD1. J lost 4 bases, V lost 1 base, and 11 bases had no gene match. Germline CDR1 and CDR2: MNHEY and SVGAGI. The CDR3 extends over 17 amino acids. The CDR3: CASSYLSLGQVSYGYTF. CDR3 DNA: TGTGCCAGCAGTTACTTGTCTTTGGGACAGGTTTCCTATGGCTACACCTTC.

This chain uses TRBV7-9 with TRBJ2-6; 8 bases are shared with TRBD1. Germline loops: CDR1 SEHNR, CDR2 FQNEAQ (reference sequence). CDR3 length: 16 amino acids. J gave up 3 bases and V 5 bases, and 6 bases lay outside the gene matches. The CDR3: CASSPTGTGGANVLTF. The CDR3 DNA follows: TGTGCCAGCAGCCCGACCGGGACAGGTGGGGCCAACGTCCTGACTTTC. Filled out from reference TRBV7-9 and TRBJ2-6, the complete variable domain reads DTGVSQNPRHKITKRGQNVTFRCDPISEHNRLYWYRQTLGQGPEFLTYFQNEAQLEKSRLLSDRFSAERPKGSFSTLEIQRTEQGDSAMYLCASSPTGTGGANVLTFGAGSRLTVL.

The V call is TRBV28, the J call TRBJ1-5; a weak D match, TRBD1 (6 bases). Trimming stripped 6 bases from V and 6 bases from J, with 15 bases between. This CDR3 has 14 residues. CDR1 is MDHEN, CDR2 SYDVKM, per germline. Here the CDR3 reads CASRPIQGFQPQHF. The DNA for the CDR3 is TGTGCCAGCAGACCTATACAGGGTTTTCAGCCCCAGCATTTT.

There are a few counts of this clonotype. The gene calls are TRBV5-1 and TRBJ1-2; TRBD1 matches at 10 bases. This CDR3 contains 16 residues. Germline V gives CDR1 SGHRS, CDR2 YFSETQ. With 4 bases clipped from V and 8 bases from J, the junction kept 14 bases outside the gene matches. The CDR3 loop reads CASSLQVGQGVGGYTF. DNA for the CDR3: TGCGCCAGCAGCCTGCAGGTTGGACAGGGGGTTGGAGGCTACACCTTC.

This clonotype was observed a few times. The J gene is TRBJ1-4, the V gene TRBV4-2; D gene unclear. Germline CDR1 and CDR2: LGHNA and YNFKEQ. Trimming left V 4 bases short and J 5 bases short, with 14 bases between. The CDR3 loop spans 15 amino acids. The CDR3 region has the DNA TGTGCCAGCAGCCTCGAAATGACGATGAATGAAAAACTGTTTTTT. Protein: CASSLEMTMNEKLFF.

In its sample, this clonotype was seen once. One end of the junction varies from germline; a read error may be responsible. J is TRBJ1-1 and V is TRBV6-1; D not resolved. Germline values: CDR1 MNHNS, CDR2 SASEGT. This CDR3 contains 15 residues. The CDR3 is CAGSWTSHMNTEAFF. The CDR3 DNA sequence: TGTGCCGGCAGTTGGACTAGCCACATGAACACTGAAGCTTTCTTT.

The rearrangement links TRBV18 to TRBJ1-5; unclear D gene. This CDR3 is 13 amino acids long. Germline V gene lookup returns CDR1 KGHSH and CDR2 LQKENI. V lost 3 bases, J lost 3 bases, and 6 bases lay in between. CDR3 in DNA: TGTGCCAGCTCACCCGAGCCCAATCAGCCCCAGCATTTT. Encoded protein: CASSPEPNQPQHF.

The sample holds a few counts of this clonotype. CDR3 in DNA: TGTGCCAGCACCTCGGGGGGACTAGCGGGAGGGAGCACAGATACGCAGTATTTT. Its protein is CASTSGGLAGGSTDTQYF. This chain connects TRBV28 to TRBJ2-3, with 16 bases identical to TRBD2. V shed 7 bases and J 0 bases; nucleotides not matched to a gene: 7. CDR1 MDHEN and CDR2 SYDVKM come from the germline V gene. This CDR3 is 18 amino acids long. The whole variable domain, remainder taken from reference TRBV28 and TRBJ2-3, is DVKVTQSSRYLVKRTGEKVFLECVQDMDHENMFWYRQDPGLGLRLIYFSYDVKMKEKGDIPEGYSVSREKKERFSLILESASTNQTSMYLCASTSGGLAGGSTDTQYFGPGTRLTVL.

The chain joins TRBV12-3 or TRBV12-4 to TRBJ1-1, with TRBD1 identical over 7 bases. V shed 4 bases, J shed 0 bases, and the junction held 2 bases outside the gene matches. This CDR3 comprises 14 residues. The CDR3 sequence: CASSSTGMNTEAFF. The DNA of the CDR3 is TGTGCCAGCAGTTCGACAGGGATGAACACTGAAGCTTTCTTT.

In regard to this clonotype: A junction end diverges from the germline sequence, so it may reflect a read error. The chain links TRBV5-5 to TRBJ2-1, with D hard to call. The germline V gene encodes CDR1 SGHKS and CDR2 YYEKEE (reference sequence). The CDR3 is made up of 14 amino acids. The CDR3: CTSSLLLAPNEQFF. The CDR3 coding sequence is TGTACCAGCAGCTTACTTCTGGCGCCGAATGAGCAGTTCTTC.